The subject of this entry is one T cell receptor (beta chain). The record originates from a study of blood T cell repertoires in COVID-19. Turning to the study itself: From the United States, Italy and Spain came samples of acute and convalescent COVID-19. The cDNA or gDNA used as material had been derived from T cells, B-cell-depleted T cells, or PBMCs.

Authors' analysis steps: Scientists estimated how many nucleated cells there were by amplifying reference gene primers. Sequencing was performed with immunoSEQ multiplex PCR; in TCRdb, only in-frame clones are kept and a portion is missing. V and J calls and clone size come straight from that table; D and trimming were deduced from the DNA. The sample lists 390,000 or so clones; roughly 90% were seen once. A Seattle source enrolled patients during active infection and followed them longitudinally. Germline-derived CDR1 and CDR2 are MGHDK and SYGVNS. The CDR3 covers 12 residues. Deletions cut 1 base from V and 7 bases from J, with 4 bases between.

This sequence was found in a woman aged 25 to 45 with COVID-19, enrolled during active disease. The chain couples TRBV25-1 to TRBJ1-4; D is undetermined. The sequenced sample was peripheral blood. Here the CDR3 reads CASSESLEKLFF. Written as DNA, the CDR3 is TGTGCCAGCAGTGAATCTCTTGAAAAACTGTTTTTT.